This T cell receptor beta chain is from a study of PD-1 blockade in classical Hodgkin lymphoma (dated by TCRdb to 2019 to 2021). Turning to the overall study: Nivolumab dosing was 3 mg/kg intravenously every 2 weeks, continuing until either disease progression or unacceptable toxicity. The study used TCR beta sequencing and CyTOF to define a peripheral blood immune signature of response to PD-1 blockade in classical Hodgkin lymphoma.

Deletion took 1 base off V and 7 bases off J, with a span of 13 bases between the germline ends. Per the germline V gene (reference sequence), SGHAT is the CDR1 and FQDESV is the CDR2. Counted from cysteine to phenylalanine, this CDR3 has 15 amino acids. The only DNA kept is the CDR3, 45 bases in frame from the first base. According to the study, the label for this sample's time point signals: cycle 4 day 1 (C4D1), after less than seven weeks of nivolumab. All trial patients had relapsed after autologous stem cell transplantation, with cohorts A, B and C differing in prior brentuximab vedotin exposure. CD4+ T cells were purified from thawed PBMCs by magnetic negative selection with a Miltenyi CD4+ T cell isolation kit. A total of around 60 patients with relapsed/refractory classical Hodgkin lymphoma made up the trial cohort, and each patient's best overall response was complete response, partial response or progressive disease. In the multi-cohort phase II CheckMate 205 trial, trial patients received single-agent nivolumab. An independent review committee assessed best overall response using the 2007 International Working Group response criteria. Trial PBMCs were obtained immediately prior to nivolumab initiation (C1D1) and on therapy at cycle 2 day 1 and cycle 4 day 1. Peripheral blood was collected in 8 mL Vacutainer Cell Preparation Tubes, from which PBMCs were isolated by centrifugation and then cryopreserved. Purified CD4+ and CD8+ fractions were prepared only for cases with an additional available PBMC sample. Magnetically labelled cells were removed on LS columns in a quadroMACS separator, and the flow-through was retained as the purified fraction.

The Qiagen DNeasy kit was used to extract genomic DNA both from unsorted PBMCs and from the negatively selected CD4+ and CD8+ fractions. Using primers that anneal to V and J segments, immunoSEQ multiplex PCR amplified the TCR beta CDR3 regions. A synthetic immune receptor repertoire was used to minimize amplification bias, and remaining bias was computationally removed after sequencing. The authors' pipeline ran thus. Custom Python scripts were used to quantify repertoire diversity as the Shannon entropy index. Unsorted, CD4+ and CD8+ repertoires were analyzed separately, except for combined analyses in which CD4+ and CD8+ sequences were merged in silico. Clonal expansion was defined as a frequency increase of at least 2-fold after treatment compared with C1D1, and clones undetected at baseline were assigned a pseudocount of 0.5. Clones with 0 or 1 copy at C1D1 were defined as singleton clones, while clones with 2 or more copies were defined as non-singleton clones. Clones expanded in unsorted samples were annotated as CD4+, CD8+ or unknown by matching protein sequences in sorted samples from the same patient. Wilcoxon tests were applied to paired samples to test diversity changes from C1D1 to C4D1. The table was pulled from immuneACCESS by TCRdb, which kept in-frame rearrangements only. Such tables lose some clones; where checked, under half of the loss comes from unresolved V genes, and the rest has no known cause. The D gene and trimming were derived from the DNA, and the V and J assignments and clone size from that table. Within this sample are about 11,000 clones, with roughly 80% of them counted one time only. The ten largest clones take up more than 2.5% of the sample.

To note about this clone: Its target antigen remains unknown. Base qualities were left out, and no much larger clone turns up one base away.

The study at large found these results: Baseline TCR diversity was reported as lower in newly diagnosed patients than in healthy donors, and lower still in relapsed/refractory patients. Lower diversity was observed in patients in whom nivolumab was started less than 1 year after ASCT, and these patients were excluded from later analyses so that confounding by immune reconstitution would be avoided. The study was restricted to a single clinical trial cohort, and the causes of repertoire differences, possibly disease activity or prior therapy, were left undefined. CD4+ but not CD8+ TCR diversity rose significantly by C4D1 (p=0.0027 vs p=0.16), most apparent in complete responders (p=0.02). Among trial patients, those achieving complete response had baseline diversity similar to that of newly diagnosed patients, while diversity was significantly lower in partial responders and progressors.

The material sequenced was CD4+ T cells from blood, taken before the fourth cycle of nivolumab. In this chain, TRBV11-1 is recombined with TRBJ2-2; too little of a D gene remains to name it. The receptor was isolated from a human donor with classical Hodgkin lymphoma. CDR3 region: CASSLGAAWDGELFF. The sequence in DNA is TGTGCCAGCAGCTTAGGCGCAGCCTGGGACGGGGAGCTGTTTTTT.